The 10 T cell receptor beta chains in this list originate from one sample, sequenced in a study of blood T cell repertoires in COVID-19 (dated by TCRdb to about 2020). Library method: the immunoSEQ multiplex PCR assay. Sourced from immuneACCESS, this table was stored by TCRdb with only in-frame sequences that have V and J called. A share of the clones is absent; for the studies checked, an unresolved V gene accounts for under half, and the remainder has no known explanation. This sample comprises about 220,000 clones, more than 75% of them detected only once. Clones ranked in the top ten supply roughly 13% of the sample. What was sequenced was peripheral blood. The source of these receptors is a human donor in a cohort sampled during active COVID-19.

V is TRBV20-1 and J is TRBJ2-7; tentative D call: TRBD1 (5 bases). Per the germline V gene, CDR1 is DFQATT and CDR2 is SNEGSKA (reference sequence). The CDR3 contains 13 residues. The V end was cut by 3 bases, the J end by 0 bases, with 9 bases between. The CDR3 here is CSASGQGSYEQYF. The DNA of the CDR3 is TGCAGTGCTAGTGGGCAGGGCTCCTACGAGCAGTACTTC.

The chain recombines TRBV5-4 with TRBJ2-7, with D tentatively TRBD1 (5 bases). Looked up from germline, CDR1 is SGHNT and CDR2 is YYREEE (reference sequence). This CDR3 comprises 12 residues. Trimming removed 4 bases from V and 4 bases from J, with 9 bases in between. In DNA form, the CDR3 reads TGTGCCAGCAGCCTCCAGGGATACGAGCAGTACTTC. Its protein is CASSLQGYEQYF.

The chain's CDR3 is CASSSIQGARETQYF. CDR3 DNA sequence: TGTGCCAGCAGTTCAATTCAGGGGGCGCGAGAGACCCAGTACTTC. The V gene is TRBV28, the J gene TRBJ2-5; 8 positions match TRBD1. V was pared by 4 bases and J by 4 bases, with 8 bases of the junction left unmatched. The CDR3 consists of 15 residues. CDR1 is MDHEN, CDR2 SYDVKM, per germline.

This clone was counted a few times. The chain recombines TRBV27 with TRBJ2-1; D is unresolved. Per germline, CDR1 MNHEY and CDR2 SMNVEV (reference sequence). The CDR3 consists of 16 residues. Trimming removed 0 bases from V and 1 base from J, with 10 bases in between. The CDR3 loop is CASSLSSLESYNEQFF. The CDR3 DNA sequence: TGTGCCAGCAGTTTATCGAGTCTTGAATCCTACAATGAGCAGTTCTTC.

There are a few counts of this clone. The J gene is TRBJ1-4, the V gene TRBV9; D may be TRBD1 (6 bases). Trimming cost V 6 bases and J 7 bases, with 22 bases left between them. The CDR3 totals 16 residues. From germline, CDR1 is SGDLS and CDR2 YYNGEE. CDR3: CASNPMDGGAVEKLFF. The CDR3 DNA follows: TGTGCCAGCAATCCTATGGATGGGGGGGCGGTTGAAAAACTGTTTTTT.

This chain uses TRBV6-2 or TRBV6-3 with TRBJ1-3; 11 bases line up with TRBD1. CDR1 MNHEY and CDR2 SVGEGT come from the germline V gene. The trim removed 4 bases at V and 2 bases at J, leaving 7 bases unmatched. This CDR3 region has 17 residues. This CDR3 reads CASSSVGTGGPGNTIYF. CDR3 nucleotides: TGTGCCAGCAGTTCCGTCGGGACAGGGGGGCCTGGAAACACCATATATTTT.

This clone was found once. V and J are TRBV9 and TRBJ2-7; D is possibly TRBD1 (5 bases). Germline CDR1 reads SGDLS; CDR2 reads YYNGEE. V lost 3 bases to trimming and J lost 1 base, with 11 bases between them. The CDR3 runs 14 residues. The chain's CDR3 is CASSAHQGSYEQYF. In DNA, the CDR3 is TGTGCCAGCAGCGCTCATCAGGGTTCCTACGAGCAGTACTTC.

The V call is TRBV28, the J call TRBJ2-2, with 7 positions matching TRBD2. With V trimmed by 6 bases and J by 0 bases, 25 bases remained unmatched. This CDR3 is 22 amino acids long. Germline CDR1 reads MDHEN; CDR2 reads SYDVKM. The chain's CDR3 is CASSLVQGYRFSGSTNTGELFF. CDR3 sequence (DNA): TGTGCCAGCAGCCTCGTTCAAGGATATCGGTTTAGCGGGTCGACGAACACCGGGGAGCTGTTTTTT.

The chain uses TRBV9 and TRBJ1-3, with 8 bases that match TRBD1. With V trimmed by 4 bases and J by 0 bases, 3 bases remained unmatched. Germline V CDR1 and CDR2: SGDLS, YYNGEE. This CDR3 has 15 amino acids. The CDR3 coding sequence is TGTGCCAGCAGCCTCACAGGGGGCTCTGGAAACACCATATATTTT. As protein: CASSLTGGSGNTIYF.

CDR3 region: CASSVGGGTTNEKLFF. The CDR3 nucleotides are TGTGCCAGCAGCGTCGGCGGGGGAACAACTAATGAAAAACTGTTTTTT. V gene TRBV7-6 combines with J gene TRBJ1-4; TRBD1 might be the D (5 bases). The germline V gene encodes CDR1 SGHVS and CDR2 FNYEAQ. V gave up 5 bases and J gave up 0 bases, with 13 bases separating them. The CDR3 is 16 amino acids.